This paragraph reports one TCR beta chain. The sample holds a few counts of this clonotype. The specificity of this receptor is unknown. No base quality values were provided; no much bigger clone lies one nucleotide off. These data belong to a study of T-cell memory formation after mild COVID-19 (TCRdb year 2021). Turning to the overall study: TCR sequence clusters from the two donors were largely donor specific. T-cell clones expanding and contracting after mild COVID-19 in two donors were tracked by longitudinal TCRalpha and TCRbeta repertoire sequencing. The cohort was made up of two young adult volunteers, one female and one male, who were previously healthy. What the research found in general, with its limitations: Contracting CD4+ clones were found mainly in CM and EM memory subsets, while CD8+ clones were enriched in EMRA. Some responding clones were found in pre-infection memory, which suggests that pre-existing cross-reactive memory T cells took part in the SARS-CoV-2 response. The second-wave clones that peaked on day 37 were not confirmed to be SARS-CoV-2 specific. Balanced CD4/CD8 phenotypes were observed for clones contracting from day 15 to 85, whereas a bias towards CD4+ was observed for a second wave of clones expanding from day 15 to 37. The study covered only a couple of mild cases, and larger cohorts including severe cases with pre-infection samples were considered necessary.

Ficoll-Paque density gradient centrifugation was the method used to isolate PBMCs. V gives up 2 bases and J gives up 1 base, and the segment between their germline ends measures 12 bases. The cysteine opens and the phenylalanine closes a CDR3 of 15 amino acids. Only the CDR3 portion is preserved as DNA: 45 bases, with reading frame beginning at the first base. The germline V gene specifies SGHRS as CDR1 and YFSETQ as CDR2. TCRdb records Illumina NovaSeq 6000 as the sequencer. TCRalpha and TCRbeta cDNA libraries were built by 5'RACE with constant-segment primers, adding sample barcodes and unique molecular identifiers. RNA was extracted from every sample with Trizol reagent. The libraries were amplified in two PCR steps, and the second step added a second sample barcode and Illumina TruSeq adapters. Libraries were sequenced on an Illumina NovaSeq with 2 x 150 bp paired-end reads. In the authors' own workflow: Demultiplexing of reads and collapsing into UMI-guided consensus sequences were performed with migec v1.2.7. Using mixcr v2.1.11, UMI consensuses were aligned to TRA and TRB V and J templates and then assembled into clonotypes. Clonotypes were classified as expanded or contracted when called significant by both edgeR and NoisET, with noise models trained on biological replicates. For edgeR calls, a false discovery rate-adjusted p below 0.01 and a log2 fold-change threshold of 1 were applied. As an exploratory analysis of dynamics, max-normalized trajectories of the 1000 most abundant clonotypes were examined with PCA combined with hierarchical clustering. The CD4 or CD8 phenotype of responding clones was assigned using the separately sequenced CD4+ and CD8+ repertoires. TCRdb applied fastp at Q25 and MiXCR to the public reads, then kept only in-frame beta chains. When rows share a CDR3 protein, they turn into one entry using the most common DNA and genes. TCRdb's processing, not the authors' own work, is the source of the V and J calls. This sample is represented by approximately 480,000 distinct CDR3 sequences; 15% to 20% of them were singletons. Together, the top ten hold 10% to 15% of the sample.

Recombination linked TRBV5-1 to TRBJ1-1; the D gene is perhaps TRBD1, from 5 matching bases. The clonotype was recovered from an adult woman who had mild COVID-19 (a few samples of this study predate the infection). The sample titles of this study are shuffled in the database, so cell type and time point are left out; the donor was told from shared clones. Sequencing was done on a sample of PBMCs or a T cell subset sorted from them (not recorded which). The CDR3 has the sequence CASSFRQPQNTEAFF. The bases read TGCGCCAGCAGCTTTCGACAGCCTCAGAACACTGAAGCTTTCTTT.